One TCR beta chain is described in this entry. The antigen remains undetermined. Use of 60 Vbeta and 13 Jbeta primers characterized the PCR. Only in-frame clones appear in the TCRdb table, and some are missing; sequencing was by immunoSEQ multiplex PCR. The sample lists over 150,000 clones; roughly nine tenths were seen once. The data belong to a study of cytomegalovirus exposure and HLA in healthy donors. The CDR3 has 13 amino acids. V lost 0 bases to trimming and J lost 11 bases; unmatched junction nucleotides: 2. Germline CDR1 and CDR2: SGHDN and FVKESK. The study, taken as a whole, reports: TCR beta sequences reportedly predicted most subjects' HLA-A and HLA-B alleles accurately. Excluded were some V segments that proved indistinguishable, including TRBV6-2 and TRBV6-3.

Sequences were obtained from PBMCs. J is TRBJ1-4 and V is TRBV14; 8 nucleotides line up with TRBD1. The TCR originated in a woman aged 25 to 39 in good health and CMV-seronegative. CDR3: CASSQETGDKLFF. CDR3 coding DNA: TGTGCCAGCAGCCAAGAGACAGGGGACAAACTGTTTTTT.